This T cell receptor beta chain was recovered during a study of T cell repertoires in cytomegalovirus infection. Study-wide context: Newly reported HLA-C-restricted and thoroughly characterized HLA-B-restricted CMV epitopes were employed. Public TCR beta signature analysis indicated the presence of both CMV infection and matching HLA type.

Turning to this clonotype: Its antigen remains unknown.

Each CDR3 protein is one row after TCRdb ran MiXCR on the reads. The sample holds 400,000 to 600,000 distinct CDR3 sequences, under 55% seen once. The CDR3 extends over 12 amino acids. V was pared by 4 bases and J by 11 bases, with 14 bases between. The germline gives CDR1 SEHNR, CDR2 FQNEAQ (reference sequence). Regarding the study as a whole: The ex vivo response showed dominance by HLA-C-restricted CMV-specific TCR beta clonotypes. Public TCR beta family frequency separated CMV-and-HLA carriers, including in an independent cohort.

V is TRBV7-9 and J is TRBJ1-1, with D maybe TRBD1 (5 bases). This receptor was identified in a human donor in good health (CMV status not recorded). Some clones in this sample may be carry-over from other donors' samples. Source: cultured PBMCs, taken from culture after CMV antigen stimulation. This CDR3 reads CASSSDRGRAFF. The CDR3 DNA reads as TGTGCCAGCAGCTCAGACCGGGGGAGGGCTTTCTTT.